The 27 T cell receptor beta chains below were found in one sample sequenced in a study of T cells in Graves' hyperthyroidism and ophthalmopathy. RNA transcripts gave rise to amplified TCR beta CDR3 regions. Researchers ran a first-round RT-PCR on the TCR CDR3 using the HTBI primer set. TCRdb reprocessed the multiplex PCR reads with MiXCR, giving one entry per CDR3 protein. The repertoire consists of approximately 640,000 distinct CDR3 sequences, with under 20% occurring once and the leading ten covering 3% to 4.5%. Sequencing input: blood. The receptor source for this set is a woman in her 30s with Graves' hyperthyroidism.

At least ten counts were recorded for this clonotype. The DNA for the CDR3 is TGTGCCAGCAGTTACCCCCCGCTAGCGGGAGCGAACTACAATGAGCAGTTCTTC. Translated: CASSYPPLAGANYNEQFF. The rearrangement uses TRBV6-2 or TRBV6-3 and TRBJ2-1; 10 bases match TRBD2. J was trimmed by 3 bases and V by 2 bases; bases with no gene match: 10. Per germline, CDR1 MNHEY and CDR2 SVGEGT. The CDR3 covers 18 residues.

Many counts were recorded for this clonotype. V and J are TRBV6-1 and TRBJ2-1; 8 positions match TRBD1. Germline assignment: CDR1 MNHNS and CDR2 SASEGT. With 5 bases clipped from V and 15 bases from J, the junction kept 12 bases outside the gene matches. The CDR3 spans 13 residues. The CDR3 coding sequence is TGTGCCAGCAGTTTCTATCAGGGGGCGCGTCCGTTCTTC. This encodes CASSFYQGARPFF.

This clonotype was seen many times. J is TRBJ2-7 and V is TRBV3-1; no reliable D call. Germline lookup yields CDR1 LGHDT and CDR2 YNNKEL (reference sequence). Trimming removed 0 bases from V and 4 bases from J, with 4 bases in between. CDR3 length equals 12 residues. CDR3 in amino acids: CASSQDPYEQYF. Here the CDR3 DNA reads TGTGCCAGCAGCCAAGATCCGTACGAGCAGTACTTC.

This clonotype was observed at least ten times. V usage is TRBV2 and J usage is TRBJ2-7; TRBD2 matches at 11 bases. Germline V lookup: CDR1 SNHLY, CDR2 FYNNEI. With 7 bases clipped from V and 5 bases from J, the junction kept 7 bases outside the gene matches. The CDR3 is made up of 14 amino acids. The CDR3 spells CASTWTSGSNEQYF. The CDR3 DNA follows: TGTGCCAGCACCTGGACTAGCGGGTCCAACGAGCAGTACTTC.

The sample holds many counts of this clonotype. The chain recombines TRBV5-1 with TRBJ2-1; TRBD2 agrees at 8 bases. The germline V gene has CDR1 SGHRS and CDR2 YFSETQ. CDR3 length: 17 amino acids. Trimming cost V 0 bases and J 4 bases; bases outside gene matches: 9. CDR3 amino acids: CASSLGVAGWSYNEQFF. DNA for the CDR3: TGCGCCAGCAGCTTGGGGGTAGCGGGATGGTCGTACAATGAGCAGTTCTTC.

A few counts support this clonotype. V and J are TRBV19 and TRBJ1-1, with D perhaps matching TRBD1 (5 bases). Germline V gene sequence: CDR1 LNHDA, CDR2 SQIVND (reference sequence). CDR3 size: 15 residues. V was pared by 1 base and J by 2 bases, with 11 bases between. CDR3 coding DNA: TGTGCCAGTAGTATAGGGGCCAGGGTCAACACTGAAGCTTTCTTT. Translation gives CASSIGARVNTEAFF.

This chain uses TRBV5-6 with TRBJ2-1; 9 bases line up with TRBD2. CDR1 and CDR2 from the germline V gene are SGHDT and YYEEEE. Trimming cost V 5 bases and J 8 bases; bases outside gene matches: 11. This CDR3 has 15 residues. Here the CDR3 reads CASSDLAGGGDEQFF. In DNA form, the CDR3 reads TGTGCCAGCAGTGATCTCGCGGGAGGGGGTGATGAGCAGTTCTTC.

V gene TRBV5-1 combines with J gene TRBJ2-1; TRBD2 aligns across 13 bases. Unmatched junction bases numbered 14, after V lost 1 base and J lost 4 bases. There are 20 residues in the CDR3. In germline, CDR1 is SGHRS, CDR2 YFSETQ. The CDR3: CASSLFGTSGEAPKYNEQFF. Here the CDR3 DNA reads TGCGCCAGCAGCTTGTTTGGGACTAGCGGGGAGGCCCCCAAGTACAATGAGCAGTTCTTC.

This clonotype was counted many times. The chain carries TRBV12-3 or TRBV12-4 and TRBJ2-7, with D uncertain. This CDR3 is 12 amino acids long. V lost 10 bases, J lost 5 bases, and 15 bases lay in between. The CDR3 DNA is TGTGCCACCCCCCCGAGTCCAAACGAGCAGTACTTC. Protein sequence: CATPPSPNEQYF.

Many counts were recorded for this clonotype. The genes are TRBV20-1 and TRBJ1-1; the D gene is possibly TRBD1 (5 bases). The V end was cut by 8 bases, the J end by 3 bases, with 10 bases between. Germline V gene lookup returns CDR1 DFQATT and CDR2 SNEGSKA (reference sequence). The CDR3 has 11 amino acids. In DNA form, the CDR3 reads TGCAGTCGGGGGAGGGACACTGAAGCTTTCTTT. Protein product: CSRGRDTEAFF.

In its sample, this clonotype was seen many times. The V gene is TRBV20-1, the J gene TRBJ1-1; no clear D. The germline gives CDR1 DFQATT, CDR2 SNEGSKA (reference sequence). The CDR3 is made up of 14 amino acids. V shed 3 bases and J shed 3 bases, with 14 bases lying between them. In nucleotides, the CDR3 is TGCAGTGCTAGGACGTTTGGCAGGCACACTGAAGCTTTCTTT. Translation: CSARTFGRHTEAFF.

The gene calls are TRBV4-1 and TRBJ2-3; D is possibly TRBD2 (5 bases). CDR1 MGHRA and CDR2 YSYEKL come from the germline V gene. V lost 1 base to trimming and J lost 4 bases, with 6 bases between them. The CDR3 covers 13 residues. CDR3 coding DNA: TGCGCCAGCAGCCAAGTACTAGCAGATACGCAGTATTTT. This gives the protein CASSQVLADTQYF.

The V call is TRBV5-6, the J call TRBJ1-1; D gene uncertain. The V gene lost 5 bases and the J gene lost 7 bases, with 12 bases spanning the gap. The CDR3 is 12 residues long. Germline assignment: CDR1 SGHDT and CDR2 YYEEEE. The CDR3 region has the DNA TGTGCCAGCAGGAGTCACGCGGGTGAAGCTTTCTTT. Protein product: CASRSHAGEAFF. The variable domain in full, with the rest retrieved from reference TRBV5-6 and TRBJ1-1, is DAGVTQSPTHLIKTRGQQVTLRCSPKSGHDTVSWYQQALGQGPQFIFQYYEEEERQRGNFPDRFSGHQFPNYSSELNVNALLLGDSALYLCASRSHAGEAFFGQGTRLTVV.

V gene TRBV14 combines with J gene TRBJ2-7; 7 bases fit TRBD1. This CDR3 spans 17 amino acids. Unmatched junction bases numbered 12, after V lost 1 base and J lost 3 bases. Per the germline V gene, CDR1 is SGHDN and CDR2 is FVKESK. CDR3 nucleotide sequence: TGTGCCAGCAGCCAAGCATTCGGACAGGTCCCTTACTACGAGCAGTACTTC. The encoded protein is CASSQAFGQVPYYEQYF.

This clonotype has ten or more counts. The chain links TRBV11-2 to TRBJ1-1; perhaps TRBD1 as D (5 bases). This CDR3 is 15 amino acids long. Germline assignment: CDR1 SGHAT and CDR2 FQNNGV. The V end was cut by 2 bases, the J end by 10 bases, with 20 bases between. CDR3 protein: CASSLQGTRSSGAFF. CDR3 nucleotide sequence: TGTGCCAGCAGCTTACAGGGTACAAGATCATCTGGAGCTTTCTTT.

J is TRBJ1-3 and V is TRBV7-2, with D uncertain. Looked up from germline, CDR1 is SGHTA and CDR2 is FQGNSA. The CDR3 covers 19 residues. The V gene lost 5 bases and the J gene lost 6 bases, with 29 bases spanning the gap. CDR3 amino acids: CASSLMSGMGALRVNTIYF. CDR3 sequence (DNA): TGTGCCAGCAGCCTCATGAGTGGGATGGGAGCTCTGCGTGTAAACACCATATATTTT.

This clonotype was picked up many times. The genes are TRBV2 and TRBJ2-1; 11 nucleotides agree with TRBD2. The trim removed 5 bases at V and 5 bases at J, leaving 11 bases unmatched. The CDR3 has 17 residues. Germline CDR1 SNHLY, CDR2 FYNNEI. The CDR3 reads CASSRRWGTSGHNEQFF. Written as DNA, the CDR3 is TGTGCCAGCAGTAGGAGATGGGGGACTAGCGGACACAATGAGCAGTTCTTC.

The gene calls are TRBV24-1 and TRBJ1-2; D is unresolved. CDR3 size: 14 residues. Germline V CDR1 and CDR2: KGHDR, SFDVKD. Trimming stripped 1 base from V and 0 bases from J, with 5 bases between. The CDR3 DNA reads TGTGCCACCAGTGATTTCAGATCTAACTATGGCTACACCTTC. Translating it yields CATSDFRSNYGYTF.

This clonotype was counted only a few times. This chain uses TRBV5-4 with TRBJ2-7; 7 bases line up with TRBD1. V gave up 2 bases and J gave up 7 bases; unmatched junction bases: 9. The CDR3 loop spans 14 amino acids. Germline V lookup: CDR1 SGHNT, CDR2 YYREEE (reference sequence). The CDR3 DNA reads as TGTGCCAGCAGCTTAAGGGGGCAAAGGAGGGAGCAGTACTTC. This encodes CASSLRGQRREQYF.

This clonotype was seen at least ten times. The chain joins TRBV3-1 to TRBJ2-5; D unresolved. CDR1 and CDR2 from the germline V gene are LGHDT and YNNKEL (reference sequence). Trimming took off 2 bases at V and 2 bases at J, with 15 bases between the two ends. The length of the CDR3 is 16 residues. The CDR3 reads CASSQSLGRVQETQYF. CDR3 in DNA: TGTGCCAGCAGCCAAAGTCTTGGTAGGGTACAAGAGACCCAGTACTTC.

This clonotype was counted a few times. The gene calls are TRBV7-2 and TRBJ1-6; a weak D match, TRBD1 (5 bases). The CDR3 has 16 amino acids. The V gene lost 5 bases and the J gene lost 7 bases, with 18 bases spanning the gap. From germline, CDR1 is SGHTA and CDR2 FQGNSA. The CDR3 DNA is TGTGCCAGCAGCCCGTACCTCGGGGGAGAAAATTCACCCCTCCACTTT. This gives the protein CASSPYLGGENSPLHF.

Only a few counts were recorded for this clonotype. The chain joins TRBV13 to TRBJ2-3; 13 bases agree with TRBD2. The CDR3 is 16 residues long. V gave up 5 bases and J gave up 9 bases; unmatched junction bases: 11. Germline CDR1 and CDR2: PRHDT and FYEKMQ (reference sequence). The CDR3 nucleotides are TGTGCCAGCAGCACTAGGACTAGCGGGAGTTCTTGGACGCAGTATTTT. Encoded protein: CASSTRTSGSSWTQYF.

This clonotype was detected many times. The genes are TRBV5-6 and TRBJ2-2; D gene ambiguous. This CDR3 is built from 12 residues. Trimming took off 4 bases at V and 7 bases at J, with 8 bases between the two ends. Germline V gives CDR1 SGHDT, CDR2 YYEEEE. The CDR3: CASSDAVGELFF. In DNA form, the CDR3 reads TGTGCCAGCAGCGATGCCGTCGGGGAGCTGTTTTTT.

This clonotype has a count of ten or more. V gene TRBV10-3 combines with J gene TRBJ2-7, with 8 nucleotides matching TRBD1. V lost 2 bases and J lost 2; bases outside the gene matches: 5. This CDR3 is 15 amino acids long. The germline gives CDR1 ENHRY, CDR2 SYGVKD. The CDR3 DNA is TGTGCCATCAGTGAGGGCAGGGGGCAAACCTACGAGCAGTACTTC. This encodes CAISEGRGQTYEQYF.

This clonotype was recorded at least ten times. V gene TRBV28 combines with J gene TRBJ2-1; possibly TRBD2 for D (5 bases). Germline CDR1 reads MDHEN; CDR2 reads SYDVKM. CDR3 length: 13 residues. Deletions cut 7 bases from V and 10 bases from J, with 17 bases between. The CDR3 DNA reads as TGTGCCAGCACCGCCGGAGGTCTGGAGGAGCAGTTCTTC. This gives the protein CASTAGGLEEQFF.

This clonotype was observed at least ten times. The chain has TRBV2 and TRBJ1-2, with D uncertain. The germline gives CDR1 SNHLY, CDR2 FYNNEI. Trimming took off 2 bases at V and 3 bases at J, with 4 bases between the two ends. The CDR3 is 12 amino acids. CDR3 amino acids: CASSEKYYGYTF. For the CDR3, the DNA is TGTGCCAGCAGTGAAAAATACTATGGCTACACCTTC.

This clonotype has a count of ten or more. The V call is TRBV12-3 or TRBV12-4, the J call TRBJ1-3; 8 bases match TRBD1. This CDR3 region has 14 residues. With 5 bases clipped from V and 9 bases from J, the junction kept 9 bases outside the gene matches. In nucleotides, the CDR3 is TGTGCCAGCAGTGTCGGACAGGGCCTACCCACCATATATTTT. Translating gives CASSVGQGLPTIYF.